A selection of T cell receptor beta chains follows, all from one sample in a study of T cells after yellow fever vaccination. MiXCR, applied by TCRdb to the 5' RACE reads, yields one record per CDR3 protein. The sample carries 350,000 or so distinct CDR3 sequences, 8.1% recorded once. Sequences were derived from PBMCs, sampled around 45 days after the first yellow fever vaccination. The receptor set was obtained from a man younger than 35 who received the YFV17D yellow fever vaccine. CDR3s leave out the opening cysteine and the closing phenylalanine or tryptophan.

TRBV7-7 ASSLSDRGRNEQF
TRBV5-4 ASSTGDRVLNEQY
TRBV5-8 ASSHPTVSSSYNEQF
TRBV5-1 ASSSMGNQETQY
TRBV19 ASRMGQGLNPTYGYT
TRBV15 ATSRGNDRVLETQY
TRBV27 ASSFPGVPGELF
TRBV20-1 CADERLTRNEQF
TRBV15 ATSREEGMNTEAF
TRBV5-5 ASSFGDFYGYT
TRBV20-1 SARDYRGLAGGFQETQY
TRBV19 ASSFLGQGDGYT
TRBV7-2 ASSFKDGSYEQY
TRBV12-3/TRBV12-4 ASKGLAGTNEQF
TRBV5-1 ASSLEASWGRAKNIQY
TRBV18 ASSPLGGTEGGQPQH
TRBV29-1 SAQLDRGPVYEQY
TRBV4-3 ASRGEYTGGDEQF
TRBV7-8 ASSLLMATGGAYNSPLH
TRBV19 ASSIRGAPNTEAF
TRBV7-2 ASSLAPRPNTEAF
TRBV2 ASGTSATGELF
TRBV23-1 ASSPLTGHYEQY
TRBV23-1 ATPGLAGPAESYNEQF
TRBV3-1 ATSQQVQSIHTQY
TRBV5-1 ASSLESVNYGYT
TRBV12-5 ASGLDRGNEQF
TRBV5-1 ASSQIQGVGTEAF
TRBV28 ASSLPGLVYGYT
TRBV10-3 AISDPPGLAGGTNTGELF
TRBV27 ASSFSGNPYGYT
TRBV9 ASSGTDRAYYYYNEQF
TRBV7-2 ASSPDRGRETQY
TRBV7-2 ASSSWGDQPQH
TRBV11-2 ASSGWTSGGAYADTQY
TRBV5-6 ASSLVLAGGHEQF
TRBV7-9 ASSPQGRDAT
TRBV9 ASSRRNTEAF
TRBV2 ASTDGAGGSQPQH
TRBV6-2/TRBV6-3 ASSRTMTEQY